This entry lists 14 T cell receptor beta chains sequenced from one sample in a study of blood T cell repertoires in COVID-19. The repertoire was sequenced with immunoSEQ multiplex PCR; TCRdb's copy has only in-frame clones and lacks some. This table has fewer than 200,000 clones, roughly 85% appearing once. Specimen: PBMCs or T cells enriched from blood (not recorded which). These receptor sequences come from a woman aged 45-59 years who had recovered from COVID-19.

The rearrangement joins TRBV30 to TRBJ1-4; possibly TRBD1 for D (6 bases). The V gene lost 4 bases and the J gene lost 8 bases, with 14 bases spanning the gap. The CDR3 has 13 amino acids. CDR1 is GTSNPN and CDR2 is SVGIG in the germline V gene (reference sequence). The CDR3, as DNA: TGTGCCTGGAAGGCAGGGGCGGACGAAAAACTGTTTTTT. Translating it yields CAWKAGADEKLFF. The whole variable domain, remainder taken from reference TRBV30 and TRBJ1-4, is SQTIHQWPATLVQPVGSPLSLECTVEGTSNPNLYWYRQAAGRGLQLLFYSVGIGQISSEVPQNLSASRPQDRQFILSSKKLLLSDSGFYLCAWKAGADEKLFFGSGTQLSVL.

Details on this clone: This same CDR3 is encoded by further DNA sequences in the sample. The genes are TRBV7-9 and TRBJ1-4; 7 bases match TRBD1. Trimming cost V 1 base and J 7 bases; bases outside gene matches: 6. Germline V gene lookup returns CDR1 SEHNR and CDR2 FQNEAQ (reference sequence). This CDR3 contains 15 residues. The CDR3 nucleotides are TGTGCCAGCAGCTTAGGCGACAGGGAAGGTGAAAAACTGTTTTTT. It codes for CASSLGDREGEKLFF.

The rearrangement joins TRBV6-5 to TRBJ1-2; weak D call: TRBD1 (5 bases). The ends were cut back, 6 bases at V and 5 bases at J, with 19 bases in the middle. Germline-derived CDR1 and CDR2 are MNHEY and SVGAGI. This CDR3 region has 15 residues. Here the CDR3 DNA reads TGTGCCAGCAGCCCCGCCGGGGGGGAGCAATATGGCTACACCTTC. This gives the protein CASSPAGGEQYGYTF.

As DNA, the CDR3 is TGCAGCGTTTCAGGTGTCACGGCTAACTATGGCTACACCTTC. The encoded protein is CSVSGVTANYGYTF. V gene TRBV29-1 combines with J gene TRBJ1-2, with D unclear. Trimming removed 5 bases at V and 0 bases at J, with 13 bases between. Germline values: CDR1 SQVTM, CDR2 ANQGSEA. This CDR3 comprises 14 residues. The full variable domain, its missing parts supplied by reference TRBV29-1 and TRBJ1-2, is SAVISQKPSRDICQRGTSLTIQCQVDSQVTMMFWYRQQPGQSLTLIATANQGSEATYESGFVIDKFPISRPNLTFSTLTVSNMSPEDSSIYLCSVSGVTANYGYTFGSGTRLTVV.

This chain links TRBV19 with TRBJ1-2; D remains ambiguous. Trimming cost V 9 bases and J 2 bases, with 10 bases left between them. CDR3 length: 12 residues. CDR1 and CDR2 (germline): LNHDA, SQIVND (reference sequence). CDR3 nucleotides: TGTGCCAGCCACCGGGAGAACTATGGCTACACCTTC. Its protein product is CASHRENYGYTF.

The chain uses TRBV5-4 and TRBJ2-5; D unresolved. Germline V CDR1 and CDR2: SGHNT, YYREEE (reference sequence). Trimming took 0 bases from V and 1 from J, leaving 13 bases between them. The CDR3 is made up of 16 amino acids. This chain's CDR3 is CASSLAAGSLQETQYF. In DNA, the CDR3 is TGTGCCAGCAGCTTGGCAGCAGGCAGTCTCCAAGAGACCCAGTACTTC.

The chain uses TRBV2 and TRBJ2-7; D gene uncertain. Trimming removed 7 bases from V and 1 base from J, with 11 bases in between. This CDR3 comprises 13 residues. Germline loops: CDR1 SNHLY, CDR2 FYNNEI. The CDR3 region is CASIQTRSYEQYV. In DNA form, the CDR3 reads TGTGCCAGCATCCAAACCAGGTCCTACGAGCAGTACGTC.

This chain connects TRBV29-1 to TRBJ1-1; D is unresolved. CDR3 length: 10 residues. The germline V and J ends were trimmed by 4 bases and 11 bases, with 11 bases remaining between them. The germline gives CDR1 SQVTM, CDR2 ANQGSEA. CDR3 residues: CSVVKGRAFF. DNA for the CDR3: TGCAGCGTTGTTAAAGGGAGGGCTTTCTTT. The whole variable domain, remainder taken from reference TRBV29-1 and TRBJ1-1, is SAVISQKPSRDICQRGTSLTIQCQVDSQVTMMFWYRQQPGQSLTLIATANQGSEATYESGFVIDKFPISRPNLTFSTLTVSNMSPEDSSIYLCSVVKGRAFFGQGTRLTVV.

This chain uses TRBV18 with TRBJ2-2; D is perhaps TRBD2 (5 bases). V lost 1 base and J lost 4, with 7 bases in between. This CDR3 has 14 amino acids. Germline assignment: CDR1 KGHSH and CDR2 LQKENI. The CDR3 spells CASSPREPTGELFF. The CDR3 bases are TGTGCCAGCTCACCACGGGAGCCCACCGGGGAGCTGTTTTTT.

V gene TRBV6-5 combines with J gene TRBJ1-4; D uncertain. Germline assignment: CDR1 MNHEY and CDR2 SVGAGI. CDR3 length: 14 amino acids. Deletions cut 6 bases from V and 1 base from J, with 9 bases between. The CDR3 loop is CASRRLGTNEKLFF. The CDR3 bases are TGTGCCAGCAGGAGGTTGGGAACTAATGAAAAACTGTTTTTT.

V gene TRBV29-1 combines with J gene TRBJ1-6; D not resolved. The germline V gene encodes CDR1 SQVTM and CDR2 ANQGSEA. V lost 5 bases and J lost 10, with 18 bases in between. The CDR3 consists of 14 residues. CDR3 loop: CSVWSGAGGSPLHF. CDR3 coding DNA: TGCAGCGTTTGGTCTGGTGCTGGAGGCTCACCCCTCCACTTT. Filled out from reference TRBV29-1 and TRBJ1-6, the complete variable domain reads SAVISQKPSRDICQRGTSLTIQCQVDSQVTMMFWYRQQPGQSLTLIATANQGSEATYESGFVIDKFPISRPNLTFSTLTVSNMSPEDSSIYLCSVWSGAGGSPLHFGNGTRLTVT.

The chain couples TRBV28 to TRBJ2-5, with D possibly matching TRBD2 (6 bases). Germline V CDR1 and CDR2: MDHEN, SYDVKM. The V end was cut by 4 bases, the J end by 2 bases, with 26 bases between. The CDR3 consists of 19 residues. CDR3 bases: TGTGCCAGCAGTTCGTGGGGGAGGTTTACAAGGGCAGCTCAAGAGACCCAGTACTTC. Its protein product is CASSSWGRFTRAAQETQYF.

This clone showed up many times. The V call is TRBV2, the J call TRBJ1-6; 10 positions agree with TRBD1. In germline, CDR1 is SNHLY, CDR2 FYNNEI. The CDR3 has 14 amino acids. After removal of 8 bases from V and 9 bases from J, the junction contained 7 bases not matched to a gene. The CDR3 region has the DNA TGTGCCAGCCGAAGGACAGGGGGTGGTTCACCCCTCCACTTT. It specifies CASRRTGGGSPLHF.

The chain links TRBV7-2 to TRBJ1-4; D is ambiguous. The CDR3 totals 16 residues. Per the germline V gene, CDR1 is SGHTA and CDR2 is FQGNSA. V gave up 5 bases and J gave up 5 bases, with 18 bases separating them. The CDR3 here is CASSPPIGDVNEKLFF. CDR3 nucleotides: TGTGCCAGCAGCCCCCCAATCGGGGATGTAAATGAAAAACTGTTTTTT.